These 31 T cell receptor beta chains originate from one sample sequenced in a study of blood T cells in healthy people across ages. PCR was performed a second time for about 7 to 12 cycles using a sample-barcoded 5' primer and a J-beta primer mix. TCRdb re-called the 5' RACE reads through MiXCR, storing one row per CDR3 protein. The sample lists hundreds of thousands of distinct CDR3 sequences, more than 45% occurring once. The specimen was blood. The receptors derive from a man aged 30 to 39 in good health.

The gene calls are TRBV10-3 and TRBJ1-2, with D unclear. The CDR3 totals 15 residues. Trimming left V 2 bases short and J 4 bases short, with 14 bases between. Germline V gives CDR1 ENHRY, CDR2 SYGVKD. In nucleotides, the CDR3 is TGTGCCATCAGTGAGGGATGGCAGGCTACCTATGGCTACACCTTC. Translating gives CAISEGWQATYGYTF.

The chain combines TRBV7-2 with TRBJ2-7; TRBD2 matches at 7 bases. The V gene end was trimmed by 3 bases and the J gene end by 5 bases; junction bases not matched to a gene: 7. Germline V gene data show CDR1 as SGHTA and CDR2 as FQGNSA. CDR3 length: 14 amino acids. The DNA of the CDR3 is TGTGCCAGCAGCTTTGGCGGGAGAATCAACGAGCAGTACTTC. Translated: CASSFGGRINEQYF.

The V and J genes are TRBV6-5 and TRBJ2-6; D gene ambiguous. Looked up from germline, CDR1 is MNHEY and CDR2 is SVGAGI. The V end lost 6 bases, the J end lost 0 bases, and 9 bases lay between the germline ends. CDR3 length equals 15 residues. CDR3 bases: TGTGCCAGCAGAGGTGCGAGCTCTGGGGCCAACGTCCTGACTTTC. It codes for CASRGASSGANVLTF.

This sequence joins TRBV7-2 and TRBJ2-5; TRBD2 matches at 11 bases. V trimming: 5 bases; J trimming: 4 bases; junction bases outside the gene matches: 3. From germline, CDR1 is SGHTA and CDR2 FQGNSA. The CDR3 has 14 residues. The CDR3 spells CASSIGLAGETQYF. CDR3 DNA: TGTGCCAGCAGCATAGGACTAGCGGGAGAGACCCAGTACTTC.

Concerning this clonotype itself: At one end the junction does not follow the germline gene, possibly because of a read error. The genes are TRBV11-1 and TRBJ2-1; tentative D call: TRBD1 (5 bases). The CDR3 has 11 amino acids. CDR1 and CDR2 from the germline V gene are SGHAT and FQDESV (reference sequence). The CDR3 reads CASSAQDERFF. The DNA for the CDR3 is TGTGCCAGCAGTGCACAGGACGAGCGGTTCTTC.

The chain has TRBV11-2 and TRBJ1-2, with D possibly being TRBD1 (5 bases). Per germline, CDR1 SGHAT and CDR2 FQNNGV. This CDR3 has 13 amino acids. The V end was cut by 4 bases, the J end by 5 bases, with 11 bases between. CDR3 amino acids: CASSSRDPYGYTF. The CDR3 DNA is TGTGCCAGCAGCTCCAGGGATCCTTATGGCTACACCTTC.

The genes are TRBV20-1 and TRBJ2-3; D is perhaps TRBD1 (7 bases). The V gene's germline CDR1 is DFQATT and CDR2 SNEGSKA (reference sequence). The CDR3 consists of 13 residues. V shed 7 bases and J shed 6 bases, with 17 bases lying between them. CDR3 amino acids: CSVRGATGDTQYF. CDR3 bases: TGCAGTGTCAGGGGGGCGACCGGGGATACGCAGTATTTT.

CDR3 DNA sequence: TGTGCCAGCAGACCCCGGGGCGGCAATCAGCCCCAGCATTTT. Translated, it gives CASRPRGGNQPQHF. The chain has TRBV6-5 and TRBJ1-5; D possibly corresponds to TRBD1 (5 bases). Trimming cost V 6 bases and J 2 bases, with 11 bases left between them. The CDR3 has 14 amino acids. CDR1 MNHEY and CDR2 SVGAGI come from the germline V gene.

This chain uses TRBV11-1 with TRBJ1-2; no clear D gene. The germline V gene has CDR1 SGHAT and CDR2 FQDESV (reference sequence). V gave up 1 base and J gave up 6 bases, with 12 bases separating them. The CDR3 contains 14 residues. CDR3 protein: CASSLVTDNHGYTF. The CDR3 DNA reads TGTGCCAGCAGCTTAGTTACAGATAATCATGGCTACACCTTC.

A few counts support this clonotype. V gene TRBV28 combines with J gene TRBJ2-4; D remains ambiguous. The better agreement between TRBJ2-7 and the DNA end casts doubt on the J call. The CDR3 runs to 12 residues. CDR1 MDHEN and CDR2 SYDVKM come from the germline V gene. In DNA form, the CDR3 reads TGTGCCAGCAGTTTATGGACGGGCGAGCAGTACTTC. Translated, it gives CASSLWTGEQYF.

The gene calls are TRBV25-1 and TRBJ2-5, with 8 bases aligning to TRBD1. V shed 0 bases, J shed 3 bases, and the junction held 6 bases outside the gene matches. This CDR3 is built from 16 residues. Germline V CDR1 and CDR2: MGHDK, SYGVNS. CDR3 sequence (DNA): TGTGCCAGCAGTGAATATGTCCAGGGGGCTGAAGAGACCCAGTACTTC. Protein: CASSEYVQGAEETQYF.

This rearrangement joins TRBV6-2 or TRBV6-3 to TRBJ2-1; tentatively, D is TRBD1 or TRBD2 (5 bases each). Germline CDR1 MNHEY, CDR2 SVGEGT. V lost 7 bases and J 4 bases, leaving 11 bases between the germline ends. This CDR3 has 13 residues. Written as DNA, the CDR3 is TGTGCCAGCAACCGGGACCCTTACAATGAGCAGTTCTTC. It yields the protein CASNRDPYNEQFF.

This clonotype was counted only a few times. V usage is TRBV29-1 and J usage is TRBJ1-2; 7 bases agree with TRBD1. CDR3 length equals 13 residues. The V and J ends lost 7 bases and 0 bases, in that order; junction bases with no gene match: 5. From germline, CDR1 is SQVTM and CDR2 ANQGSEA. In DNA form, the CDR3 reads TGCAGCGCCGGGGACAGAGCTAACTATGGCTACACCTTC. Translation gives CSAGDRANYGYTF.

The V gene is TRBV4-2, the J gene TRBJ1-6, with D unresolved. This CDR3 contains 15 residues. V was pared by 0 bases and J by 3 bases, with 6 bases between. Germline lookup yields CDR1 LGHNA and CDR2 YNFKEQ. Here the CDR3 DNA reads TGTGCCAGCAGCCAAGATGTCAGCTATAATTCACCCCTCCACTTT. Translated: CASSQDVSYNSPLHF.

This clonotype was found a few times. This chain joins TRBV4-3 and TRBJ2-1; 7 nucleotides align to TRBD2. Losses at the gene ends were 0 bases for V and 2 bases for J; bases not matched to a gene: 13. Germline V CDR1 and CDR2: LGHNA, YSLEER. The CDR3 loop spans 19 amino acids. The DNA for the CDR3 is TGCGCCAGCAGCCAAGACCATCTCCCGGGACTAAGAACCTACAATGAGCAGTTCTTC. Translating gives CASSQDHLPGLRTYNEQFF.

V usage is TRBV6-5 and J usage is TRBJ1-2; D is possibly TRBD1 (5 bases). CDR1 and CDR2 from the germline V gene are MNHEY and SVGAGI. CDR3 length equals 15 residues. The V and J ends lost 5 bases and 5 bases respectively, with 18 bases between them. CDR3 residues: CASSHRRGITYGYTF. Written as DNA, the CDR3 is TGTGCCAGCAGTCATAGACGGGGGATCACGTATGGCTACACCTTC.

The chain uses TRBV14 and TRBJ1-2, with TRBD1 matching 7 bases. The CDR3 is made up of 15 amino acids. Looked up from germline, CDR1 is SGHDN and CDR2 is FVKESK. With V trimmed by 0 bases and J by 6 bases, 7 bases remained unmatched. CDR3 DNA sequence: TGTGCCAGCAGCCAAGACTTGGAGGGGGCGGATGGCTACACCTTC. Translated, it gives CASSQDLEGADGYTF.

This clonotype was detected a few times. V is TRBV7-9 and J is TRBJ2-4; no firm D call. The CDR3 consists of 16 residues. The germline gives CDR1 SEHNR, CDR2 FQNEAQ (reference sequence). The V gene lost 3 bases and the J gene lost 0 bases, with 12 bases spanning the gap. In nucleotides, the CDR3 is TGTGCCAGCAGCTTCTCGGGCAGGCTAGCCAAAAACATTCAGTACTTC. As protein: CASSFSGRLAKNIQYF.

This sequence joins TRBV7-9 and TRBJ1-2; 7 bases align to TRBD1. After removal of 0 bases from V and 9 bases from J, the junction contained 1 base not matched to a gene. This CDR3 region has 12 residues. Germline V CDR1 and CDR2: SEHNR, FQNEAQ (reference sequence). The CDR3 sequence is CASSLAGQSYTF. CDR3 coding DNA: TGTGCCAGCAGCTTAGCGGGACAGAGCTACACCTTC.

The chain uses TRBV20-1 and TRBJ2-7, with D maybe TRBD2 (6 bases). Germline-derived CDR1 and CDR2 are DFQATT and SNEGSKA (reference sequence). The CDR3 runs to 15 residues. V gave up 2 bases and J gave up 4 bases, with 18 bases separating them. The CDR3 sequence: CSARNPGLPTYEQYF. The CDR3 region has the DNA TGCAGTGCTAGAAATCCGGGACTCCCTACGTACGAGCAGTACTTC.

The rearrangement links TRBV12-3 or TRBV12-4 to TRBJ2-1; D possibly corresponds to TRBD2 (6 bases). The CDR3 consists of 13 residues. V lost 3 bases, J lost 9 bases, and 12 bases lay in between. The CDR3 protein is CASSFPGESEQFF. The CDR3 DNA reads as TGTGCCAGCAGTTTTCCGGGAGAAAGTGAGCAGTTCTTC.

V is TRBV6-2 or TRBV6-3 and J is TRBJ2-5, with unresolved D. The length of the CDR3 is 14 residues. Trimming removed 4 bases at V and 5 bases at J, with 14 bases between. In germline, CDR1 is MNHEY, CDR2 SVGEGT. CDR3 protein: CASSSYREEETQYF. The CDR3 region has the DNA TGTGCCAGCAGTTCCTATAGGGAAGAGGAGACCCAGTACTTC.

Details on this clonotype: One junction end does not reproduce the germline sequence, and a read error may be involved. The chain employs TRBV10-3 and TRBJ2-5; 11 bases align to TRBD2. Germline CDR1 ENHRY, CDR2 SYGVKD. This CDR3 has 17 residues. CDR3: CATTRGASGRYQEIQYF. The CDR3 DNA reads TGTGCCACTACGAGGGGCGCTAGCGGGAGGTACCAAGAGATCCAGTACTTC.

This clonotype came up a few times. The chain employs TRBV12-3 or TRBV12-4 and TRBJ2-5; 7 nucleotides match TRBD2. The CDR3 totals 16 residues. Trimming cost V 4 bases and J 2 bases; bases outside gene matches: 10. As DNA, the CDR3 is TGTGCCAGCAGTTCGCCAGGACTAGTTGGGCAAGAGACCCAGTACTTC. Its protein is CASSSPGLVGQETQYF.

V gene TRBV6-6 combines with J gene TRBJ2-7; a weak D match, TRBD2 (6 bases). This CDR3 has 13 residues. Trimming left V 10 bases short and J 2 bases short, with 15 bases between. Germline V gene sequence: CDR1 MNHNY, CDR2 SVGAGI (reference sequence). CDR3 DNA sequence: TGTGCCACGATACGGGACTCGGCCTACGAGCAGTACTTC. Residues: CATIRDSAYEQYF.

The chain is built from TRBV4-3 and TRBJ2-7; TRBD1 might be the D (6 bases). Looked up from germline, CDR1 is LGHNA and CDR2 is YSLEER. The CDR3 is 15 amino acids. V was pared by 1 base and J by 5 bases, with 15 bases between. This chain's CDR3 is CASSQGGGQVDEQYF. CDR3 sequence (DNA): TGCGCCAGCAGCCAAGGAGGGGGACAAGTGGACGAGCAGTACTTC.

The CDR3 DNA follows: TGTGCCAGCAGCCCTAGGACAGTAGGCTACACCTTC. Residues: CASSPRTVGYTF. This chain uses TRBV7-2 with TRBJ1-2, with D maybe TRBD1 (6 bases). This CDR3 has 12 amino acids. Trimming cost V 5 bases and J 8 bases, with 12 bases left between them. The germline V gene has CDR1 SGHTA and CDR2 FQGNSA.

This chain links TRBV7-2 with TRBJ2-5, with 7 bases aligning to TRBD2. TRBJ2-7 explains the end of the DNA better; the J call may be wrong. This CDR3 contains 15 residues. The germline V gene encodes CDR1 SGHTA and CDR2 FQGNSA. This chain's CDR3 is CASSQRGSGVYEQYF. In nucleotides, the CDR3 is TGTGCCAGCAGCCAGAGAGGGAGCGGGGTCTACGAGCAGTACTTC.

This clonotype was detected ten times or more. The chain recombines TRBV27 with TRBJ2-1; 9 bases are a match to TRBD2. This CDR3 is built from 13 residues. The V segment lost 6 bases and the J segment 4 bases; nucleotides outside the gene matches: 1. CDR1 is MNHEY and CDR2 is SMNVEV in the germline V gene (reference sequence). CDR3 in DNA: TGTGCCAGCAGAACTAGCGGGTACAATGAGCAGTTCTTC. This translates into CASRTSGYNEQFF.

This clonotype was observed at least ten times. This chain connects TRBV4-2 to TRBJ1-5; D unclear. CDR3 length equals 16 residues. Germline V CDR1 and CDR2: LGHNA, YNFKEQ. Between the trimmed V and J ends, which lost 1 base and 0 bases, there was a span of 10 bases. Here the CDR3 reads CASSQVSGNSNQPQHF. CDR3 DNA sequence: TGTGCCAGCAGCCAAGTCTCCGGAAATAGCAATCAGCCCCAGCATTTT.

To note about this clonotype: The junction differs from germline at one of its ends, possibly a read error. The rearrangement joins TRBV10-3 to TRBJ2-1; 7 bases are shared with TRBD1. Looked up from germline, CDR1 is ENHRY and CDR2 is SYGVKD. CDR3 length: 13 residues. The chain's CDR3 is CAVSTGDYNEQFF. For the CDR3, the DNA is TGTGCCGTCAGCACAGGGGATTACAATGAGCAGTTCTTC.